Presented here are 27 T cell receptor beta chains from one specimen sequenced in a study of blood T cell repertoires in COVID-19 (TCRdb year 2020). Libraries were made using the immunoSEQ multiplex PCR assay. TCRdb carries this immuneACCESS record with in-frame sequences only. Its versions omit some clonotypes, under half of them owing to an unresolved V gene in the studies checked, with the rest unexplained. This sample comprises about 94,000 clones, about four fifths of them detected only once. Around 19% of the sample is held by the ten biggest clonotypes. Sequencing was performed on peripheral blood. The receptors were sampled from a human donor in a cohort sampled during active COVID-19.

The chain recombines TRBV7-3 with TRBJ2-7; TRBD2 aligns across 7 bases. Germline trimming cut 6 bases from V and 0 bases from J; bases unmatched to any gene: 11. This CDR3 is 16 amino acids long. Germline V gene sequence: CDR1 SGHTA, CDR2 FQGTGA. The CDR3: CASRFSGLPTSYEQYF. The CDR3 bases are TGTGCCAGCAGATTTTCGGGACTACCGACCTCCTACGAGCAGTACTTC.

This chain connects TRBV27 to TRBJ1-6; 8 bases agree with TRBD1. After removal of 2 bases from V and 10 bases from J, the junction contained 10 bases not matched to a gene. This CDR3 contains 16 residues. Germline CDR1 and CDR2: MNHEY and SMNVEV (reference sequence). CDR3 sequence reads: CASSLGQGALGSPLHF. In DNA form, the CDR3 reads TGTGCCAGCAGTTTAGGGCAGGGGGCGCTTGGGTCACCCCTCCACTTT.

This sequence joins TRBV7-2 and TRBJ1-2, with D unresolved. This CDR3 contains 15 residues. Trimming cost V 8 bases and J 2 bases, with 18 bases left between them. The V gene's germline CDR1 is SGHTA and CDR2 FQGNSA. In DNA, the CDR3 is TGTGCCAGCTCGATGGCGGCCCGAACAAACTATGGCTACACCTTC. Amino acid sequence: CASSMAARTNYGYTF.

The rearrangement links TRBV27 to TRBJ2-2, with D maybe TRBD1 (6 bases). The CDR3 sequence is 18 residues long. Looked up from germline, CDR1 is MNHEY and CDR2 is SMNVEV (reference sequence). Trimming took off 7 bases at V and 5 bases at J, with 26 bases between the two ends. CDR3 sequence (DNA): TGTGCCAGCACCCATTCCCAGGGACAACTCCTTATGACCGGGGAGCTGTTTTTT. Translating gives CASTHSQGQLLMTGELFF.

A few counts support this clone. This chain joins TRBV18 and TRBJ1-3; 9 nucleotides match TRBD1. Germline V gene sequence: CDR1 KGHSH, CDR2 LQKENI. This CDR3 has 15 amino acids. Trimming at V came to 5 bases and at J to 8 bases, leaving 10 bases not matched to a gene. The CDR3: CASSTRGTGKDTIYF. CDR3 nucleotides: TGTGCCAGCTCAACACGAGGGACAGGGAAGGACACCATATATTTT.

This clone was found a few times. This sequence joins TRBV12-3 or TRBV12-4 and TRBJ2-7; the D gene is possibly TRBD1 (5 bases). There are 12 residues in the CDR3. Trimming stripped 1 base from V and 6 bases from J, with 7 bases between. The chain's CDR3 is CASSLGRVEQYF. The CDR3 nucleotides read TGTGCCAGCAGTTTAGGCAGGGTCGAGCAGTACTTC.

Notes on this clone: The junction departs from the called germline gene at one end, perhaps through a read error. V usage is TRBV2 and J usage is TRBJ1-2, with unresolved D. Germline-derived CDR1 and CDR2 are SNHLY and FYNNEI. There are 12 residues in the CDR3. CDR3 in DNA: TGTGCCAGCAGGCCCCCCAACTCTGGCTACACCTTC. As protein: CASRPPNSGYTF.

This clone has only a few counts. The chain is built from TRBV19 and TRBJ2-1; 7 nucleotides match TRBD2. V lost 3 bases to trimming and J lost 2 bases; unmatched junction nucleotides: 10. This CDR3 spans 17 amino acids. Germline CDR1 and CDR2: LNHDA and SQIVND (reference sequence). The CDR3 nucleotides read TGTGCCAGTAGTATCACGGGGGTAGGGAGGGCCTACAATGAGCAGTTCTTC. Translated: CASSITGVGRAYNEQFF.

In this sample, this clone turned up once. The chain uses TRBV18 and TRBJ1-2; D perhaps matches TRBD1 (6 bases). The CDR3 is 16 residues long. V lost 0 bases and J lost 8, with 19 bases in between. Germline CDR1 and CDR2: KGHSH and LQKENI. Written as DNA, the CDR3 is TGTGCCAGCTCACCACCTTCACAGGGAAGCCTCCTCGGCTACACCTTC. The encoded protein is CASSPPSQGSLLGYTF.

The rearrangement links TRBV28 to TRBJ2-7; TRBD1 is a possible D gene (5 bases). Trimming left V 5 bases short and J 3 bases short, with 14 bases between. Germline CDR1 MDHEN, CDR2 SYDVKM. The CDR3 totals 14 residues. The CDR3 bases are TGTGCCAGCAGTCTTCCCCCAGGGTTCTACGAGCAGTACTTC. Amino acid sequence: CASSLPPGFYEQYF.

The rearrangement uses TRBV29-1 and TRBJ2-7, with 11 bases identical to TRBD2. J lost 6 bases, V lost 6 bases, and 10 bases had no gene match. Germline assignment: CDR1 SQVTM and CDR2 ANQGSEA. The CDR3 is 14 residues long. CDR3 nucleotides: TGCAGCGTAGAGACTAGCGGGATGGTGAGCGAGCAGTACTTC. The encoded protein is CSVETSGMVSEQYF.

The rearrangement uses TRBV6-5 and TRBJ2-7, with 10 bases matching TRBD2. Trimming at V came to 6 bases and at J to 4 bases, leaving 9 bases not matched to a gene. The CDR3 extends over 15 amino acids. Germline CDR1 reads MNHEY; CDR2 reads SVGAGI. In DNA, the CDR3 is TGTGCCAGCAGAAAGCAAGCGGGAGGGCCATACGAGCAGTACTTC. Translating gives CASRKQAGGPYEQYF.

This clone came up a few times. The rearrangement links TRBV19 to TRBJ1-5; no reliable D call. Germline values: CDR1 LNHDA, CDR2 SQIVND (reference sequence). The length of the CDR3 is 13 residues. V shed 5 bases and J shed 3 bases, with 8 bases lying between them. CDR3 amino acids: CASSLLANQPQHF. As DNA, the CDR3 is TGTGCCAGTAGTCTCCTGGCCAATCAGCCCCAGCATTTT.

The sample holds a few counts of this clone. This chain uses TRBV4-2 with TRBJ1-2; D is uncertain. This CDR3 region has 16 residues. Deletions cut 2 bases from V and 0 bases from J, with 13 bases between. Per the germline V gene, CDR1 is LGHNA and CDR2 is YNFKEQ. CDR3 nucleotide sequence: TGTGCCAGCAGCCAAACGTCGCCGGGGTCTAACTATGGCTACACCTTC. This sequence encodes CASSQTSPGSNYGYTF.

The chain couples TRBV2 to TRBJ1-1, with D tentatively TRBD1 (6 bases). V lost 5 bases and J lost 0, with 7 bases in between. Germline loops: CDR1 SNHLY, CDR2 FYNNEI. The CDR3 runs to 13 residues. CDR3: CASSRDMNTEAFF. CDR3 coding DNA: TGTGCCAGCAGTCGGGACATGAACACTGAAGCTTTCTTT. The whole variable domain, remainder taken from reference TRBV2 and TRBJ1-1, is EPEVTQTPSHQVTQMGQEVILRCVPISNHLYFYWYRQILGQKVEFLVSFYNNEISEKSEIFDDQFSVERPDGSNFTLKIRSTKLEDSAMYFCASSRDMNTEAFFGQGTRLTVV.

The chain employs TRBV9 and TRBJ2-7; D gene unclear. The CDR3 has 14 amino acids. Germline assignment: CDR1 SGDLS and CDR2 YYNGEE. V lost 0 bases and J lost 3, with 10 bases in between. This CDR3 is CASSVGATIYEQYF. In nucleotides, the CDR3 is TGTGCCAGCAGCGTAGGGGCCACGATCTACGAGCAGTACTTC.

The chain carries TRBV7-8 and TRBJ2-7; TRBD2 might be the D (5 bases). The CDR3 extends over 14 amino acids. The V end was cut by 5 bases, the J end by 0 bases, with 11 bases between. CDR1 is SGHVS, CDR2 FQNEAQ, per germline. The CDR3 protein is CASSPGAASYEQYF. The CDR3, as DNA: TGTGCCAGCAGCCCCGGAGCGGCCTCCTACGAGCAGTACTTC.

The chain couples TRBV3-1 (or the pseudogene TRBV3-2) to TRBJ2-5; possibly TRBD2 for D (6 bases). The CDR3 spans 13 residues. V lost 5 bases and J 5 bases, leaving 12 bases between the germline ends. Germline CDR1 is LGHDT and CDR2 is YNNKEL (reference sequence). The CDR3 DNA is TGTGCCAGCAGCTTTCTGGGGAGGGAGACCCAGTACTTC. The encoded protein is CASSFLGRETQYF.

The chain combines TRBV20-1 with TRBJ2-6; D uncertain. Germline CDR1 reads DFQATT; CDR2 reads SNEGSKA (reference sequence). This CDR3 comprises 14 residues. V was cut by 3 bases and J by 0 bases, with 6 bases left in between. In nucleotides, the CDR3 is TGCAGTGCTAGTCCAGACTCTGGGGCCAACGTCCTGACTTTC. Protein: CSASPDSGANVLTF.

The rearrangement uses TRBV7-9 and TRBJ1-2, with 11 bases aligning to TRBD1. This CDR3 has 14 amino acids. The V and J ends lost 5 bases and 4 bases, in that order; junction bases with no gene match: 3. In germline, CDR1 is SEHNR, CDR2 FQNEAQ (reference sequence). As DNA, the CDR3 is TGTGCCAGCAGCCGGACAGGGGGCGGCTATGGCTACACCTTC. Encoded protein: CASSRTGGGYGYTF.

The rearrangement joins TRBV9 to TRBJ1-5; TRBD1 matches at 9 bases. The CDR3 runs to 17 residues. Per the germline V gene, CDR1 is SGDLS and CDR2 is YYNGEE. V gave up 0 bases and J gave up 7 bases; unmatched junction bases: 11. CDR3 sequence reads: CASSVGPLTGGDQPQHF. Here the CDR3 DNA reads TGTGCCAGCAGCGTAGGTCCGCTCACAGGGGGCGACCAGCCCCAGCATTTT.

This chain joins TRBV9 and TRBJ2-1; the match to TRBD1 covers 9 bases. V was clipped by 4 bases and J by 7 bases; unmatched bases: 6. The CDR3 is 14 residues long. The V gene's germline CDR1 is SGDLS and CDR2 YYNGEE. This chain's CDR3 is CASSPGTGINEQFF. The CDR3, as DNA: TGTGCCAGCAGCCCCGGGACAGGGATAAATGAGCAGTTCTTC.

V is TRBV11-2 and J is TRBJ2-6, with 7 bases identical to TRBD2. The V gene end was trimmed by 8 bases and the J gene end by 0 bases; junction bases not matched to a gene: 7. Germline V CDR1 and CDR2: SGHAT, FQNNGV. This CDR3 is 16 amino acids long. In nucleotides, the CDR3 is TGTGCCAGCCGGGCTAGCGGCCGCTCTGGGGCCAACGTCCTGACTTTC. Translated: CASRASGRSGANVLTF.

V usage is TRBV6-5 and J usage is TRBJ1-2; TRBD1 is a possible D gene (5 bases). Germline lookup yields CDR1 MNHEY and CDR2 SVGAGI. Trimming left V 3 bases short and J 1 base short, with 12 bases between. The CDR3 has 15 residues. In DNA form, the CDR3 reads TGTGCCAGCAGTTATTTAACAGGCCTTAACTATGGCTACACCTTC. This encodes CASSYLTGLNYGYTF.

The rearrangement joins TRBV2 to TRBJ1-2, with a weak D call TRBD1 (6 bases). Germline CDR1 is SNHLY and CDR2 is FYNNEI. V lost 2 bases, J lost 5 bases, and 15 bases lay in between. The CDR3 has 15 amino acids. Written as DNA, the CDR3 is TGTGCCAGCAGTGAAATAGCAGGGGCCCCGTATGGCTACACCTTC. Translating gives CASSEIAGAPYGYTF.

The rearrangement links TRBV28 to TRBJ2-7; TRBD2 aligns across 7 bases. CDR3 length: 14 residues. V shed 10 bases, J shed 1 base, and the junction held 10 bases outside the gene matches. Germline V gene data show CDR1 as MDHEN and CDR2 as SYDVKM. The CDR3 nucleotides are TGTGCCACGGGGGGACTCCTTCTTTCCTACGAGCAGTACTTC. Protein: CATGGLLLSYEQYF.

V usage is TRBV11-3 and J usage is TRBJ2-7; D gene ambiguous. Germline CDR1 reads SGHNT; CDR2 reads YENEEA. Trimming shortened V by 4 bases and J by 6 bases, and 10 bases separated the two germline ends. The CDR3 is 12 residues long. The CDR3 nucleotides are TGTGCCAGCAGCTACAGCTTCGGCGAGCAGTACTTC. This encodes CASSYSFGEQYF.